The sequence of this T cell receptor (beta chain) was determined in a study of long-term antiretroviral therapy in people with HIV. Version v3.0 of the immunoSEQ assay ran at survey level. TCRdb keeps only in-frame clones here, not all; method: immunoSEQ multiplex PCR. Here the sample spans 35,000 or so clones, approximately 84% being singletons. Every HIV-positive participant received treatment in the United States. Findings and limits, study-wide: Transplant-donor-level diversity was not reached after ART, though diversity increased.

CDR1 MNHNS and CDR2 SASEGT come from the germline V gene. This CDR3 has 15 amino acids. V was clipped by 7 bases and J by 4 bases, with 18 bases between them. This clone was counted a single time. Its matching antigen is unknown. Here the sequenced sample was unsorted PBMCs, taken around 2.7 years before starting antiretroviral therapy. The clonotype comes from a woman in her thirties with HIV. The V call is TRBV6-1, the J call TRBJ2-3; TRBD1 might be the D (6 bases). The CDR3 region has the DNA TGTGCCAGCATCGGACAGACAATCTTCCCAGATACGCAGTATTTT. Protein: CASIGQTIFPDTQYF.